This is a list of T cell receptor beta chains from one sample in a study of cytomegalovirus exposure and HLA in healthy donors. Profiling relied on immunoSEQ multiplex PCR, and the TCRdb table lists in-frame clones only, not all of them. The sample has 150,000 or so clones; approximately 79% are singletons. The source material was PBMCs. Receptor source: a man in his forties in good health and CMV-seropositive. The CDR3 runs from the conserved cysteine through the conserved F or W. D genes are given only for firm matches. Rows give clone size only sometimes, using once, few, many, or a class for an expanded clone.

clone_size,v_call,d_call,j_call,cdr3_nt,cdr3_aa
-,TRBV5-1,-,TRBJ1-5,TGCGCCAGCAGCTTGGCGGGGGGCGCGTATAGCAATCAGCCCCAGCATTTT,CASSLAGGAYSNQPQHF
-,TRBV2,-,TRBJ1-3,TGTGCCAGCAGTGTCACCATGAGCTCTGGAAACACCATATATTTT,CASSVTMSSGNTIYF
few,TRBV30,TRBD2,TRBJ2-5,TGTGCCTGGAGTGCCCCTCGGGTCGGGGGGGAGACCCAGTACTTC,CAWSAPRVGGETQYF
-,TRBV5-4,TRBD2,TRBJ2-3,TGTGCCAGCAGCCTTTCGGGCGGGGGAGGCACAGATACGCAGTATTTT,CASSLSGGGGTDTQYF
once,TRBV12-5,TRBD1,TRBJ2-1,TGTGCTAGTGGCCAGGGACAGAATGAGCAGTTCTTC,CASGQGQNEQFF
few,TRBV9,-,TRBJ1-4,TGTGCCAGCAGCGTAGATTCCCGAGGTGAAAAACTGTTTTTT,CASSVDSRGEKLFF
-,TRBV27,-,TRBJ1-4,TGTGCCAGCAGTTTTGGGGCATGGGGTGAAAAACTGTTTTTT,CASSFGAWGEKLFF
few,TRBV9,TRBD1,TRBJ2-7,TGTGCCAGCAGCGTAGCTCAGGGGGCGGAACAGTACTTC,CASSVAQGAEQYF
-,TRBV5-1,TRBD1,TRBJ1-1,TGCGCCAGCAGCTTGGTCCCGGGACAGGGGCCGAACACTGAAGCTTTCTTT,CASSLVPGQGPNTEAFF
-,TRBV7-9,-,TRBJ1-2,TGTGCCAGCAGCTTAGGATCGACCGCGGGTTATGGCTACACCTTC,CASSLGSTAGYGYTF
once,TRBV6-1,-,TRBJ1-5,TGTGCCACCAACAGGGGCAATCAGCCCCAGCATTTT,CATNRGNQPQHF
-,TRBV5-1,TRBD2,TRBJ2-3,TGCGCCAGCAGCCCCTCTAGCGGGGGCCTTACCCTGGCAGATACGCAGTATTTT,CASSPSSGGLTLADTQYF
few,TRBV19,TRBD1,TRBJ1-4,TGTGCCAGTAGTGCCATAGGACAGGCAACTAATGAAAAACTGTTTTTT,CASSAIGQATNEKLFF
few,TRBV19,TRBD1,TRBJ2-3,TGTGCCAGTACTGGGGACAGGGGATGGGATACGCAGTATTTT,CASTGDRGWDTQYF
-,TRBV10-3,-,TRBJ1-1,TGTGCCATCAGTGATCAAGGGGGGAACACTGAAGCTTTCTTT,CAISDQGGNTEAFF
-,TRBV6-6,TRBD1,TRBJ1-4,TGTGCCAGCAGTTACGAAGGGGGCGCAACTAATGAAAAACTGTTTTTT,CASSYEGGATNEKLFF
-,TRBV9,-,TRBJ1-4,TGTGCCAGCAGCGTAGGGGGCCTGGGGGAAAAACTGTTTTTT,CASSVGGLGEKLFF
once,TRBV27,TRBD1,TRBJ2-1,TGTGCCAGCAGTGTCCGGGGGACAGGGGACTACAATGAGCAGTTCTTC,CASSVRGTGDYNEQFF
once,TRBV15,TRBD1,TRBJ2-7,TGTGCCACCAGCAGCGGGACAGTCTCCTACGAGCAGTACTTC,CATSSGTVSYEQYF
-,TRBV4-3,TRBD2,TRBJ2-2,TGCGCCAGCAGCCAAGTGGGGGGGTACGGGGAGCTGTTTTTT,CASSQVGGYGELFF
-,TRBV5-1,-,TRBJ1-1,TGCGCCAGCAGCTTGGCCGCGTCGTTCCTGAACACTGAAGCTTTCTTT,CASSLAASFLNTEAFF
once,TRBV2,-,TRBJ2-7,TGTGCCAGCAGTGAACAGGGGGAGGATGAGCAGTACTTC,CASSEQGEDEQYF
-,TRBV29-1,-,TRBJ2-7,TGCAGCGTTGAAGATCGGTCCGAAGCGTCTGGTGGATACGAGCAGTACTTC,CSVEDRSEASGGYEQYF
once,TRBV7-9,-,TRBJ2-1,TGTGCCAGCAGCTTAGGAGGTGGGCGGGGCTGGCAGTTCTTC,CASSLGGGRGWQFF
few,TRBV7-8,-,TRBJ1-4,TGTGCCAGCAGCTTAGAGGGGCTGCGTGAAAAACTGTTTTTT,CASSLEGLREKLFF
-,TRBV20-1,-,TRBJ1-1,TGCAGTGCTAGCGTTCTAGGTGAAGCTTTCTTT,CSASVLGEAFF
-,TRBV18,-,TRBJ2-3,TGTGCCAGCTCACCACCCGCGGGGAGCACAGATACGCAGTATTTT,CASSPPAGSTDTQYF
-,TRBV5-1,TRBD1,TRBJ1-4,TGCGCCAGCAGCTTGGCCGGGACAGGAGGTGAAAAACTGTTTTTT,CASSLAGTGGEKLFF